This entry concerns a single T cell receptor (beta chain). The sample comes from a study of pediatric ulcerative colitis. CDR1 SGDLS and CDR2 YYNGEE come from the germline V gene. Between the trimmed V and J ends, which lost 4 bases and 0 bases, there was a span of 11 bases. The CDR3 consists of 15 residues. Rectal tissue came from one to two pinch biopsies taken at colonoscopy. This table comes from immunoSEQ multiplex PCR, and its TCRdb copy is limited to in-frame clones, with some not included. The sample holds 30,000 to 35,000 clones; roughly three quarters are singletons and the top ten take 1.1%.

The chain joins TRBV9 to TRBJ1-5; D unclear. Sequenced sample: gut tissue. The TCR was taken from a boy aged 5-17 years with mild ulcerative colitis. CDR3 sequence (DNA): TGTGCCAGCAGCAGAGGACCTAATAGCAATCAGCCCCAGCATTTT. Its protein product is CASSRGPNSNQPQHF.